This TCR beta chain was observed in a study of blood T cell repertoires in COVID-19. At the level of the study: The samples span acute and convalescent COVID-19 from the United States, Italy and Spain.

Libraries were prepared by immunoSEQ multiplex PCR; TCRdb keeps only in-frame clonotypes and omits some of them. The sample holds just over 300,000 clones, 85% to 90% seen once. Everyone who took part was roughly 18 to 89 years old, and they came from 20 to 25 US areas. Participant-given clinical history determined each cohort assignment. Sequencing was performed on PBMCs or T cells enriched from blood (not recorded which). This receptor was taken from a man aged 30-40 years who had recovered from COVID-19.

The CDR3 reads CASSMGHSYGYTF. CDR3 bases: TGTGCCAGCAGTATGGGACACTCCTATGGCTACACCTTC. This chain connects TRBV12-3 or TRBV12-4 to TRBJ1-2; TRBD1 might be the D (6 bases). The CDR3 consists of 13 residues. V gave up 5 bases and J gave up 4 bases, with 11 bases separating them.